This TCR beta chain stems from a study of OX40 agonist ivuxolimab in advanced cancers. Repertoires were generated with immunoSEQ multiplex PCR, while TCRdb's copy carries only in-frame clones and drops some. The sample lists 40,000 to 50,000 clones; just over 85% were seen once. The source of this sequence is an adult with an advanced solid tumor such as melanoma, head and neck, liver or kidney cancer. Here the sequenced sample was CD4+ or CD8+ T cells sorted from blood, taken in a trial of the OX40 agonist ivuxolimab.

The CDR3 is CASSGDRGSSHSYNEQFF. The DNA for the CDR3 is TGTGCCAGCAGTGGGGACAGGGGTTCCTCCCACTCCTACAATGAGCAGTTCTTC. V and J are TRBV25-1 and TRBJ2-1; 10 bases map to TRBD1. J gave up 0 bases and V 4 bases, and 9 bases lay outside the gene matches. In germline, CDR1 is MGHDK, CDR2 SYGVNS. The CDR3 is 18 amino acids.